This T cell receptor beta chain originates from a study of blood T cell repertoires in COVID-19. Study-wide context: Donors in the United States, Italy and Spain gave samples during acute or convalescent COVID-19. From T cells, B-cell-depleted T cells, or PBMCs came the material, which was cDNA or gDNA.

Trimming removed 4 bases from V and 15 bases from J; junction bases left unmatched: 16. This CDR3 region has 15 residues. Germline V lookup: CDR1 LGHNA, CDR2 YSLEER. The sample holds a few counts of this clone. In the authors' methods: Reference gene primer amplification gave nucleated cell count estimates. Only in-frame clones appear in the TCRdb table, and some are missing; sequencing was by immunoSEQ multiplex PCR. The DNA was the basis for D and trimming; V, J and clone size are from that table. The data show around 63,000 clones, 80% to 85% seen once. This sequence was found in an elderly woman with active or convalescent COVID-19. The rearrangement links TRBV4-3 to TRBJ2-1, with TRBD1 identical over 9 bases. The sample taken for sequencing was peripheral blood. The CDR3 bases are TGCGCCAGCAGCCTCGGGGAGGGACAGGGAATGACTCGGTTCTTC. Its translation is CASSLGEGQGMTRFF.